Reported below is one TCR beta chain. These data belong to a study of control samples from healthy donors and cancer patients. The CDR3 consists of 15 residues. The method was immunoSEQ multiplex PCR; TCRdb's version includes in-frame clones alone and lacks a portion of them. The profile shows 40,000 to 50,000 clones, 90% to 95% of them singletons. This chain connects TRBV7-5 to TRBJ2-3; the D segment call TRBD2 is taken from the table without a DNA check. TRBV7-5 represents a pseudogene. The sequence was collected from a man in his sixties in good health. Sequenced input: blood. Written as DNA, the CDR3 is TGTGCCAGAAGCTTAAAGCGAAGATGCACAGATACGCAGTATTTT. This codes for CARSLKRRCTDTQYF.